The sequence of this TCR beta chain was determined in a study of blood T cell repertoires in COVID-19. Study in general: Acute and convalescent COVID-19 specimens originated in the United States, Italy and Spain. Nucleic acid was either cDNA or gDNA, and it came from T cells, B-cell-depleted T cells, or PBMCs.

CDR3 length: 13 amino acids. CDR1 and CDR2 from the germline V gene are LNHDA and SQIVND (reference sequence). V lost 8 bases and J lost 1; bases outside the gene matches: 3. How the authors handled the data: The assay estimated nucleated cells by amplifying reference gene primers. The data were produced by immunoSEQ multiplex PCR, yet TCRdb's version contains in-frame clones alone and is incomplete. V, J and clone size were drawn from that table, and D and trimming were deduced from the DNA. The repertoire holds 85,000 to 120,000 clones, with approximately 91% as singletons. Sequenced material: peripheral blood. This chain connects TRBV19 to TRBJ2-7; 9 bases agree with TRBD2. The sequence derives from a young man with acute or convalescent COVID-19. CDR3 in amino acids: CASSAGGSYEQYF. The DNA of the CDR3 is TGTGCCAGTTCCGCGGGAGGGTCCTACGAGCAGTACTTC.